Below, one T cell receptor (beta chain) is given with its context. The antigen this receptor binds is unknown. No much larger clonotype is one base removed from it; base qualities were not supplied. Receptor amplification or capture employed PCR. For sequencing, an Illumina HiSeq 2500 was employed. Molecular barcoding was employed in the preparation of TCR libraries, with unique molecular identifiers being used to normalize TCRbeta repertoire quantification. TCRdb redid the processing of the public reads, applying fastp at Q25 and MiXCR, and retained in-frame beta chains. Duplicate CDR3 protein sequences are folded into a single record with the most common DNA and genes. The sample contains about 510,000 distinct CDR3 sequences, about an eighth of them found a single time. Of the sample, 12% to 15% falls within the top ten clones. The data belong to a study of T-cell reconstitution after alpha-beta-depleted transplantation in children (dated by TCRdb to about 2016). Broadly, across the study: The study quantitatively tracked T-cell immune reconstitution after TCRalphabeta/CD19-depleted allogeneic hematopoietic cell transplantation in children using TCR repertoire profiling. What the authors observed across the whole study: About two months after transplant, the apparently early recovery of alphabetaT-cell counts reportedly depended on just several hundred clones that had expanded rapidly and came from non-depleted graft cells. In some patients, the high TCRbeta diversity seen at day 60 was put down to recipient T cells and intrathymic progenitors that had survived conditioning. Over subsequent months, a decline in hyperexpanded clone frequencies was noted, and after one year, T-cell counts and TCRbeta diversity were mostly ascribed to newly produced T cells.

In the paper's terms, the treatment or condition label means: allogeneic hematopoietic cell transplantation with graft depleted of TCRalphabeta T cells and CD19 B cells. The transplant recipients were children given TCRalphabeta/CD19-depleted allogeneic hematopoietic cell grafts. Including cysteine and phenylalanine, the CDR3 has 12 amino acids. Solely the CDR3 DNA is kept, with 36 bases framed from the first base. The germline V gene provides CDR1 MNHNS and CDR2 SASEGT. Trimming takes 2 bases from V and 4 bases from J, and the germline ends sit 3 bases apart. The source is a female patient aged 2 to 10 who had a stem cell transplant for aplastic anemia, so the T cells may come from the graft donor. The specimen was PBMCs, mostly from graft donor cells, collected 180 days after TCRalphabeta/CD19-depleted stem cell transplant. The chain couples TRBV6-1 to TRBJ1-3; the D gene cannot be resolved reliably. The CDR3 here reads CASSEFGNTIYF. The DNA is TGTGCCAGCAGTGAATTCGGAAACACCATATATTTT.